The 10 T cell receptor beta chains reported below all come from one sample, sequenced in a study of blood T cell repertoires in COVID-19. Sequenced by immunoSEQ multiplex PCR; TCRdb stores in-frame clones only, minus some. The sample contains about 130,000 clones, roughly 87% of which appear only once. Sequencing was done on a sample of PBMCs or T cells enriched from blood (not recorded which). These receptors originate from a man in his thirties or forties who had recovered from COVID-19.

The chain has TRBV7-9 and TRBJ1-1; no reliable D call. Germline CDR1 reads SEHNR; CDR2 reads FQNEAQ (reference sequence). The CDR3 spans 12 residues. V was shortened by 5 bases and J by 11 bases, with 15 bases between the two germline ends. The CDR3 region is CASSTRPGVAFF. DNA for the CDR3: TGTGCCAGCAGCACGCGACCCGGGGTGGCTTTCTTT.

V usage is TRBV11-2 and J usage is TRBJ2-5; D is undetermined. V lost 3 bases, J lost 2 bases, and 4 bases lay in between. Germline V gene lookup returns CDR1 SGHAT and CDR2 FQNNGV. The CDR3 spans 12 residues. CDR3 DNA sequence: TGTGCCAGCAGCTTCAATCAAGAGACCCAGTACTTC. Translated: CASSFNQETQYF.

In DNA form, the CDR3 reads TGTGCCGCCCGGGACTACTCCACAGATACGCAGTATTTT. Translating it yields CAARDYSTDTQYF. The chain is built from TRBV27 and TRBJ2-3; 7 positions agree with TRBD2. Germline V lookup: CDR1 MNHEY, CDR2 SMNVEV (reference sequence). V trimming: 11 bases; J trimming: 2 bases; junction bases outside the gene matches: 7. The CDR3 loop spans 13 amino acids.

The chain couples TRBV3-1 (or the pseudogene TRBV3-2) to TRBJ2-5; D may be TRBD2 (6 bases). Germline CDR1 is LGHDT and CDR2 is YNNKEL (reference sequence). V shed 8 bases and J shed 3 bases, with 10 bases lying between them. CDR3 size: 12 residues. In DNA form, the CDR3 reads TGTGCCAGCGGAGGGCCTAAAGAGACCCAGTACTTC. This encodes CASGGPKETQYF.

The chain joins TRBV6-5 to TRBJ2-7; weak D call: TRBD2 (6 bases). V shed 4 bases and J shed 0 bases, with 7 bases lying between them. This CDR3 contains 13 residues. Germline-derived CDR1 and CDR2 are MNHEY and SVGAGI. The CDR3 DNA is TGTGCCAGCAGTTGGGGGGACTCCTACGAGCAGTACTTC. This translates into CASSWGDSYEQYF.

The chain joins TRBV6-5 to TRBJ1-2; 10 positions agree with TRBD1. The CDR3 is 15 amino acids. CDR1 is MNHEY, CDR2 SVGAGI, per germline. V was clipped by 2 bases and J by 2 bases; unmatched bases: 2. The CDR3 reads CASSYRDRGNYGYTF. CDR3 bases: TGTGCCAGCAGTTACAGGGACAGGGGAAACTATGGCTACACCTTC.

The genes are TRBV5-1 and TRBJ2-3; 8 bases fit TRBD1. Trimming took 3 bases from V and 2 from J; bases not matched to a gene: 2. Looked up from germline, CDR1 is SGHRS and CDR2 is YFSETQ. This CDR3 comprises 14 residues. CDR3 nucleotides: TGCGCCAGCAGCTCGGGACAGGCCACAGATACGCAGTATTTT. Its translation is CASSSGQATDTQYF.

The chain carries TRBV2 and TRBJ1-4; possibly TRBD1 for D (6 bases). CDR3 size: 13 residues. The germline gives CDR1 SNHLY, CDR2 FYNNEI. The V end was cut by 7 bases, the J end by 8 bases, with 14 bases between. The CDR3 bases are TGTGCCAGCACCGGGGGGCAACAGGAAAAACTGTTTTTT. It codes for CASTGGQQEKLFF.

This sequence joins TRBV5-1 and TRBJ2-3; D possibly corresponds to TRBD1 (6 bases). This CDR3 is built from 17 residues. Deletions cut 0 bases from V and 4 bases from J, with 18 bases between. Germline values: CDR1 SGHRS, CDR2 YFSETQ. The CDR3 DNA is TGCGCCAGCAGCTTGGCCAGGCAGGGGAAGGAGGCAGATACGCAGTATTTT. Translation: CASSLARQGKEADTQYF.

The rearrangement uses TRBV9 and TRBJ2-6; TRBD2 might be the D (7 bases). The V and J ends lost 7 bases and 0 bases respectively, with 17 bases between them. Germline V gene lookup returns CDR1 SGDLS and CDR2 YYNGEE. The CDR3 runs 17 residues. CDR3 residues: CASGGAGTTSGANVLTF. The CDR3 nucleotides are TGTGCCAGCGGGGGGGCAGGGACCACCTCTGGGGCCAACGTCCTGACTTTC. Using reference TRBV9 and TRBJ2-6 for the parts outside the CDR3, the full variable domain is DSGVTQTPKHLITATGQRVTLRCSPRSGDLSVYWYQQSLDQGLQFLIQYYNGEERAKGNILERFSAQQFPDLHSELNLSSLELGDSALYFCASGGAGTTSGANVLTFGAGSRLTVL.